This T cell receptor (beta chain) was recovered during a study of identical twins (dated by TCRdb to the mid-2010s). Notes on the research overall: To test whether fetal clonotypes persist, the study used deep sequencing on TCR alpha and beta repertoires from monozygotic twins, unrelated adults of various ages, and cord blood. To rule out contamination, the twin experiments were replicated at different times with different library preparation protocols.

Note on this clonotype: No cognate antigen has been identified for it. Base qualities are not provided; no much larger clone lies one nucleotide away.

Every donor in the study was a healthy Caucasian. The twin cohort comprised three pairs of female monozygotic twins, all aged roughly 18 to 29 years. The RNA used for TCR libraries was isolated from peripheral blood mononuclear cells. The germline V and J ends show losses of 6 bases and 2 bases respectively, and no gene match explains 4 bases of the junction. The CDR3 measures 14 amino acids from cysteine to phenylalanine. The only DNA kept is the CDR3, 42 bases in frame from the first base. The germline V gene gives CDR1 as SGHRS and CDR2 as YFSETQ. Study-wide conclusions, independent of this receptor: Compared with coincidental sharing between unrelated individuals, out-of-frame TCR alpha sequences shared between twins had an excess of sequences with low generation probability. Zero-insertion analyses could be partly confounded by invariant T cells such as MAIT and iNKT, although diverse VJ usage argued against such confounding for most clonotypes. The excess sharing between twins in beta out-of-frame sequences was weaker because fewer shared sequences reduced the signal-to-noise ratio. In monozygotic twins, recombination models systematically underestimated out-of-frame TCR alpha sharing, but the models matched the sharing seen between unrelated individuals. Fewer insertions were carried by abundant cord blood beta clonotypes; a weaker similar trend was observed in young adult naive repertoires, while no such trend was observed in memory repertoires. Because the same donors could not be followed over many years, conclusions were based on cross-sectional statistical analysis.

The library relied on 5' RACE. TCRdb lists the instrument as Illumina HiSeq 2000. A universal primer binding site was added through template switching, and the final cDNA carried a unique molecular identifier so that TCR cDNA molecules could be counted accurately. First-strand cDNA for TCR alpha and beta chains was synthesized from specific primers in the conserved constant-segment region. To control for contamination, every cDNA library carried two barcodes: a SMART-Mk sample barcode plus Illumina barcodes. Two successive PCR steps introduced TruSeq adapter sequences along with Illumina sample barcodes. TCR alpha and beta cDNA libraries were sequenced on the Illumina HiSeq platform with custom primers. As for how the authors treated the data: MiGEC was used to process raw reads and extract unique molecular identifiers, and MiXCR was used to find CDR3 positions. Recombination models were inferred per individual with the repgenHMM and IGoR tools using an EM algorithm. The analysis of shared clonotypes was done with the tcR package in R, with sharing normalized by the product of cloneset sizes. To study raw recombination without the effects of thymic and clonal selection, out-of-frame nonproductive sequences were analyzed. TCRdb cleaned the public reads at Q25 with fastp, built clones with MiXCR and kept in-frame beta chains. Rows are unified per CDR3 protein, each entry keeping the most common DNA and genes. TCRdb's processing, not the authors', yielded these V and J calls. In this sample the table shows hundreds of thousands of distinct CDR3 sequences, roughly 18% of which occur a single time. Clones ranked in the top ten supply around 13% of the sample.

This sample was also put to use in a study of T cells expressing NK-cell markers. From the second report: In sorted CD3+CD56+NKG2C+, CD3+CD56+NKG2C- and CD3+CD56-NKG2C+ T-cell subsets from 8 or 9 donors, TCR beta-chain repertoires were profiled. Of the eight sequenced donors, seven were found to be HCMV-seropositive and one was found to be HCMV-seronegative. To restrict sorting to alphabetaTCR-expressing T cells, an anti-gammadeltaTCR antibody was added in several experiments. In about 6 donors, the dominant CD3+CD56+NKG2C+ clonotypes were found to rank among the top 10 CD8+ clonotypes and to make up about 1.0-7.0% of CD8+ T cells. Those dominant clonotypes were again the most abundant among CD3+CD56-NKG2C+ cells in a few donors, at about 25-65%. Whether the expanded NKG2C-expressing T cell clones were specific for HCMV antigens was left unclear. The study sequenced eight donors, all healthy volunteers chosen at random: three men and five women. To determine HCMV serostatus, a commercial ELISA kit was used to detect HCMV-specific IgG in serum. Bulk peripheral blood T-cell repertoires were additionally sequenced from unsorted PBMC for about 6 donors. MIGEC was used to demultiplex reads and group reads by UMI, and MiTCR was used to assemble and quantify clonotypes. To exclude erroneous sequences, only TCR cDNA sequences supported by at least two reads were retained. The tcR package was used for downstream repertoire analysis, and clonotypes were matched between fractions using CDR3 nucleotide sequence together with V segment. VDJmatch was used to annotate antigen specificity against VDJdb, with one amino acid substitution in CDR3 permitted.

Recombination joined TRBV5-1 with TRBJ2-1; TRBD1 aligns with 8 central bases. Sequencing used PBMCs. The receptor comes from a woman younger than 30 in good health. For the CDR3, the sequence is CASIATGAYNEQFF. The base sequence is TGCGCCAGCATCGCGACAGGGGCCTACAATGAGCAGTTCTTC.